This TCR beta chain originates from a study of blood T cells in healthy people across ages. PCR was performed a second time for about 7 to 11 cycles using a sample-barcoded 5' primer and a J-beta primer mix. A template-switch adaptor containing 12 random nucleotides labeled each cDNA molecule. A single record per CDR3 protein comes from TCRdb applying MiXCR to the 5' RACE reads. The sample shows around 1,000,000 distinct CDR3 sequences, around 27% of them seen only once. CDR3 length: 17 amino acids. Per germline, CDR1 MGHRA and CDR2 YSYEKL. Between the trimmed V and J ends, which lost 1 base and 3 bases, there was a span of 18 bases. This same sample was also taken into another study, of T cells of mothers and their children.

The gene calls are TRBV4-1 and TRBJ1-1; no clear D. The clonotype originates from a girl aged 2 to 9 in good health. Sample: blood. CDR3 nucleotide sequence: TGCGCCAGCAGCCAAGTTCGGGATCTCGGAGTATACACTGAAGCTTTCTTT. This translates into CASSQVRDLGVYTEAFF.